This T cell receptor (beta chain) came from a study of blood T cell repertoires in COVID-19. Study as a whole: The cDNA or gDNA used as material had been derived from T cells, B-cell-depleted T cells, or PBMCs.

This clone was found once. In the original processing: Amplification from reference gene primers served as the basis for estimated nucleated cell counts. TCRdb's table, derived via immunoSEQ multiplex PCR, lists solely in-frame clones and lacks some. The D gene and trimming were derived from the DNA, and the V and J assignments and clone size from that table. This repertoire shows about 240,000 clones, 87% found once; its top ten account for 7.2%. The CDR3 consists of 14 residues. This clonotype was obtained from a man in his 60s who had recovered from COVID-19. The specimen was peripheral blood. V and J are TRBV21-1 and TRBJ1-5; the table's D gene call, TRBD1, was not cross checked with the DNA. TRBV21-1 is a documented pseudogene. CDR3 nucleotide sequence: TGTGCCAGCAGCAAGACAAATAGCAATCAGCCCCAGCATTTT. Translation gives CASSKTNSNQPQHF.